This T cell receptor (beta chain) derives from a study of T cell responses to AZD1222 COVID-19 vaccine. Germline V CDR1 and CDR2: MNHNS, SASEGT. The CDR3 runs 14 residues. Trimming removed 0 bases from V and 9 bases from J; junction bases left unmatched: 7. Profiled with immunoSEQ multiplex PCR; TCRdb holds only in-frame clones, not every one. The table has 200,000 or so clones, approximately 94% seen once. This clone was observed once. Its specificity is unknown. The study's findings and limits: Only a handful of people who got AZD1222 tested seropositive at baseline. Most donors were white British, females outnumbered males, and clonal diversity was possibly underestimated.

The sample consisted of peripheral blood, taken on day 0 of AZD1222 vaccination. This sequence joins TRBV6-1 and TRBJ2-7; 8 positions agree with TRBD1. This TCR came from an adult in good health. CDR3 in amino acids: CASSEAGTGQGQYF. The CDR3 nucleotides are TGTGCCAGCAGTGAAGCGGGGACAGGACAGGGGCAGTACTTC.